Following are 32 T cell receptor beta chains from one sample sequenced in a study of cytomegalovirus exposure and HLA in healthy donors. PCR primers comprised 60 Vbeta and 13 Jbeta primers. This table comes from immunoSEQ multiplex PCR, and its TCRdb copy is limited to in-frame clones, with some not included. The table records some 120,000 clones, approximately 80% of them present only once. Sample: PBMCs. The receptors here all came from a human donor in good health.

A few counts support this clone. V gene TRBV6-1 combines with J gene TRBJ2-6, with 10 nucleotides matching TRBD2. The CDR3 is 16 residues long. Unmatched junction bases numbered 0, after V lost 4 bases and J lost 0 bases. CDR1 and CDR2 (germline): MNHNS, SASEGT. The CDR3 here is CASSGTSGSGANVLTF. The CDR3 DNA sequence: TGTGCCAGCAGTGGGACTAGCGGCTCTGGGGCCAACGTCCTGACTTTC.

V gene TRBV5-1 combines with J gene TRBJ2-3; TRBD2 matches at 12 bases. Germline trimming cut 4 bases from V and 5 bases from J; bases unmatched to any gene: 8. This CDR3 has 16 amino acids. Per the germline V gene, CDR1 is SGHRS and CDR2 is YFSETQ. The CDR3 here is CASSRLAGGQQDTQYF. In nucleotides, the CDR3 is TGCGCCAGCAGCCGGCTAGCGGGAGGGCAGCAAGATACGCAGTATTTT. Supplemented by reference TRBV5-1 and TRBJ2-3, the full variable domain reads KAGVTQTPRYLIKTRGQQVTLSCSPISGHRSVSWYQQTPGQGLQFLFEYFSETQRNKGNFPGRFSGRQFSNSRSEMNVSTLELGDSALYLCASSRLAGGQQDTQYFGPGTRLTVL.

With respect to this clone: The junction and the germline gene differ at one end; a read error may be behind it. V gene TRBV5-4 combines with J gene TRBJ2-6, with D possibly TRBD1 on 5 matching bases. Germline lookup yields CDR1 SGHNT and CDR2 YYREEE (reference sequence). The CDR3 has 18 amino acids. CDR3 DNA sequence: TGTGCCAGCAGCACTGCAGGAGTTCCTCGCTCTGGGGCCAACGGCCTGACTTTC. The encoded protein is CASSTAGVPRSGANGLTF.

V gene TRBV10-3 combines with J gene TRBJ1-3; D is perhaps TRBD1 (6 bases). Germline assignment: CDR1 ENHRY and CDR2 SYGVKD. This CDR3 has 16 residues. V was pared by 0 bases and J by 4 bases, with 13 bases between. The CDR3 DNA is TGTGCCATCAGTGAGTCGCGGGGGGCGCGAGGAAACACCATATATTTT. Translation gives CAISESRGARGNTIYF.

The chain uses TRBV27 and TRBJ1-2, with 7 bases aligning to TRBD1. CDR1 is MNHEY and CDR2 is SMNVEV in the germline V gene (reference sequence). The ends lost 5 bases at V and 2 bases at J; junction bases unmatched: 8. The CDR3 runs 15 residues. The DNA for the CDR3 is TGTGCCAGCAGTGCCCAACAGGGGCTCAACTATGGCTACACCTTC. Its protein is CASSAQQGLNYGYTF.

The chain has TRBV10-3 and TRBJ2-7; weak D call: TRBD2 (5 bases). This CDR3 region has 13 residues. CDR1 and CDR2 (germline): ENHRY, SYGVKD. Deletions cut 4 bases from V and 1 base from J, with 8 bases between. CDR3 coding DNA: TGTGCCATCAGTGCACTAGGTTCCTACGAGCAGTACTTC. Residues: CAISALGSYEQYF.

In this sample, this clone turned up a few times. The chain is built from TRBV6-1 and TRBJ1-1; TRBD1 agrees at 7 bases. This CDR3 contains 13 residues. Trimming cost V 5 bases and J 5 bases; bases outside gene matches: 5. Germline CDR1 MNHNS, CDR2 SASEGT. CDR3 sequence: CASSPLTGTEAFF. CDR3 bases: TGTGCCAGCAGTCCCCTGACAGGGACTGAAGCTTTCTTT.

This sequence joins TRBV4-1 and TRBJ1-6; TRBD1 agrees at 9 bases. Unmatched junction bases numbered 9, after V lost 4 bases and J lost 8 bases. Germline V gene lookup returns CDR1 MGHRA and CDR2 YSYEKL. The CDR3 runs 16 residues. The CDR3 DNA reads as TGCGCCAGCAGCCTCCCAAAGGGGACAGGGCATTCACCCCTCCACTTT. This sequence encodes CASSLPKGTGHSPLHF.

The rearrangement joins TRBV28 to TRBJ2-7; D possibly corresponds to TRBD2 (6 bases). This CDR3 contains 14 residues. V was trimmed by 3 bases and J by 4 bases, leaving 13 bases between them. The germline V gene has CDR1 MDHEN and CDR2 SYDVKM. CDR3 protein: CASSLGGPEYEQYF. CDR3 coding DNA: TGTGCCAGCAGTTTGGGGGGACCCGAGTACGAGCAGTACTTC.

The rearrangement links TRBV30 to TRBJ1-1, with 10 nucleotides matching TRBD1. The CDR3 is 13 amino acids. The germline gives CDR1 GTSNPN, CDR2 SVGIG (reference sequence). Unmatched junction bases numbered 2, after V lost 4 bases and J lost 3 bases. The CDR3 spells CAWMDRGDTEAFF. CDR3 nucleotide sequence: TGTGCCTGGATGGACAGGGGGGACACTGAAGCTTTCTTT.

The chain uses TRBV4-1 and TRBJ1-5, with D maybe TRBD1 (5 bases). Trimming stripped 4 bases from V and 10 bases from J, with 17 bases between. CDR1 is MGHRA and CDR2 is YSYEKL in the germline V gene. The CDR3 spans 14 residues. CDR3 amino acids: CASSPQGGIDPQHF. The CDR3 DNA follows: TGCGCCAGCAGCCCCCAGGGCGGAATTGACCCCCAGCATTTT.

The V and J genes are TRBV5-1 and TRBJ2-5, with 11 nucleotides matching TRBD2. The CDR3 is made up of 19 amino acids. Looked up from germline, CDR1 is SGHRS and CDR2 is YFSETQ. J lost 2 bases, V lost 0 bases, and 12 bases had no gene match. Here the CDR3 DNA reads TGCGCCAGCAGCTTGGCCGGGATAGCGGGAGGGTCCCCACAAGAGACCCAGTACTTC. Protein product: CASSLAGIAGGSPQETQYF.

The rearrangement uses TRBV11-2 and TRBJ2-7, with D perhaps TRBD2 (6 bases). The germline V and J ends were trimmed by 1 base and 6 bases, with 13 bases remaining between them. The CDR3 is 14 residues long. Per the germline V gene, CDR1 is SGHAT and CDR2 is FQNNGV. The CDR3 is CASSLGWRDGEQYF. CDR3 nucleotides: TGTGCCAGCAGCTTAGGCTGGCGGGATGGCGAGCAGTACTTC.

The chain employs TRBV5-1 and TRBJ2-2, with a weak D call TRBD1 (6 bases). V lost 4 bases to trimming and J lost 0 bases, with 16 bases between them. CDR1 and CDR2 (germline): SGHRS, YFSETQ. This CDR3 region has 17 residues. The CDR3: CASSHLQGPTNTGELFF. CDR3 DNA sequence: TGCGCCAGCAGCCATCTACAGGGACCTACGAACACCGGGGAGCTGTTTTTT.

This clone appeared once. Distinct nucleotide sequences in the sample also encode this CDR3. This chain connects TRBV9 to TRBJ2-3, with D possibly matching TRBD2 (7 bases). Trimming pared 3 bases from V and 4 bases from J, leaving 12 bases between. CDR3 length equals 14 residues. Germline loops: CDR1 SGDLS, CDR2 YYNGEE. CDR3 DNA sequence: TGTGCCAGCAGCGCCGGCGGGGGCCCAGATACGCAGTATTTT. Translated, it gives CASSAGGGPDTQYF.

The rearrangement links TRBV5-1 to TRBJ2-7; 14 bases are shared with TRBD2. Germline V CDR1 and CDR2: SGHRS, YFSETQ. V gave up 3 bases and J gave up 6 bases; unmatched junction bases: 2. This CDR3 has 14 amino acids. DNA for the CDR3: TGCGCCAGCAGCTCCGGGACTAGCGGGAGCGAGCAGTACTTC. This codes for CASSSGTSGSEQYF. The full variable domain, with the rest looked up from reference TRBV5-1 and TRBJ2-7, is KAGVTQTPRYLIKTRGQQVTLSCSPISGHRSVSWYQQTPGQGLQFLFEYFSETQRNKGNFPGRFSGRQFSNSRSEMNVSTLELGDSALYLCASSSGTSGSEQYFGPGTRLTVT.

This rearrangement joins TRBV9 to TRBJ2-6, with a tentative D call TRBD2 (6 bases). CDR1 and CDR2 from the germline V gene are SGDLS and YYNGEE. The V and J ends lost 4 bases and 1 base respectively, with 12 bases between them. CDR3 length: 16 amino acids. The CDR3 loop is CASSPPGSSGANVLTF. CDR3 in DNA: TGTGCCAGCAGCCCCCCCGGGAGTTCTGGGGCCAACGTCCTGACTTTC. Complete variable domain (other parts from reference TRBV9 and TRBJ2-6): DSGVTQTPKHLITATGQRVTLRCSPRSGDLSVYWYQQSLDQGLQFLIQYYNGEERAKGNILERFSAQQFPDLHSELNLSSLELGDSALYFCASSPPGSSGANVLTFGAGSRLTVL.

The chain recombines TRBV10-3 with TRBJ2-7, with D tentatively TRBD2 (6 bases). The CDR3 runs to 15 residues. V was clipped by 2 bases and J by 6 bases, with 17 bases between them. CDR1 and CDR2 (germline): ENHRY, SYGVKD. The CDR3 DNA reads as TGTGCCATCAGTGAGGCCGACCGGGGGTCCGGCGAGCAGTACTTC. It is translated as CAISEADRGSGEQYF.

The chain combines TRBV5-1 with TRBJ1-1; TRBD1 agrees at 7 bases. Germline V gene data show CDR1 as SGHRS and CDR2 as YFSETQ. This CDR3 has 14 residues. V trimming: 4 bases; J trimming: 0 bases; junction bases outside the gene matches: 3. DNA of the CDR3: TGCGCCAGCAGCAGGGACAGCATGAACACTGAAGCTTTCTTT. Translated, it gives CASSRDSMNTEAFF.

The genes are TRBV5-5 and TRBJ2-5; the match to TRBD1 covers 8 bases. J gave up 2 bases and V 5 bases, and 8 bases lay outside the gene matches. The CDR3 totals 15 residues. CDR1 SGHKS and CDR2 YYEKEE come from the germline V gene (reference sequence). As DNA, the CDR3 is TGTGCCAGCAGGGCGGACAGGGCGGCGCAAGAGACCCAGTACTTC. This sequence encodes CASRADRAAQETQYF.

The CDR3 loop is CASSNPEPGLAETLHFYEQYF. CDR3 nucleotide sequence: TGTGCCAGCAGCAACCCTGAACCCGGACTAGCAGAGACCCTCCACTTCTACGAGCAGTACTTC. This chain links TRBV21-1 with TRBJ2-7; whether TRBD2, the table's D call, matches the DNA was not checked. TRBV21-1 is noted as a pseudogene. The CDR3 totals 21 residues.

The rearrangement uses TRBV19 and TRBJ2-1, with 12 nucleotides matching TRBD2. The CDR3 is made up of 17 amino acids. Germline assignment: CDR1 LNHDA and CDR2 SQIVND (reference sequence). Germline trimming cut 5 bases from V and 8 bases from J; bases unmatched to any gene: 13. The CDR3 coding sequence is TGTGCCAGTAGTCCCCTAGCGGGAGGGGGTCAGGGCGATGAGCAGTTCTTC. Its protein is CASSPLAGGGQGDEQFF.

V usage is TRBV28 and J usage is TRBJ2-6; 7 bases map to TRBD1. Germline CDR1 and CDR2: MDHEN and SYDVKM. This CDR3 region has 15 residues. V gave up 6 bases and J gave up 3 bases; unmatched junction bases: 5. The CDR3 DNA follows: TGTGCCAGCAGCGAGGGGGCGGGTGGGGCCAACGTCCTGACTTTC. Translating it yields CASSEGAGGANVLTF. Full variable domain (outside the CDR3, taken from reference TRBV28 and TRBJ2-6): DVKVTQSSRYLVKRTGEKVFLECVQDMDHENMFWYRQDPGLGLRLIYFSYDVKMKEKGDIPEGYSVSREKKERFSLILESASTNQTSMYLCASSEGAGGANVLTFGAGSRLTVL.

The chain joins TRBV28 to TRBJ2-1, with 14 bases that match TRBD2. This CDR3 contains 18 residues. Looked up from germline, CDR1 is MDHEN and CDR2 is SYDVKM. V trimming: 3 bases; J trimming: 0 bases; junction bases outside the gene matches: 4. CDR3 sequence reads: CASSLTSGRVSSYNEQFF. CDR3 nucleotides: TGTGCCAGCAGTTTGACTAGCGGGAGGGTTAGCTCCTACAATGAGCAGTTCTTC.

CDR3 protein: CASSEPGRYTEAFF. CDR3 sequence (DNA): TGTGCCAGCAGTGAACCGGGAAGATACACTGAAGCTTTCTTT. The chain has TRBV6-1 and TRBJ1-1; D gene uncertain. Trimming left V 2 bases short and J 3 bases short, with 10 bases between. Germline lookup yields CDR1 MNHNS and CDR2 SASEGT. CDR3 length: 14 residues.

The chain links TRBV28 to TRBJ1-5; TRBD1 agrees at 7 bases. V lost 6 bases to trimming and J lost 6 bases; unmatched junction nucleotides: 8. This CDR3 comprises 14 residues. CDR1 is MDHEN, CDR2 SYDVKM, per germline. CDR3 coding DNA: TGTGCCAGCAGCGCTTGGACAGGCGGTCAGCCCCAGCATTTT. Protein product: CASSAWTGGQPQHF.

The V call is TRBV2, the J call TRBJ2-5; D is unclear. The end of the DNA fits TRBJ2-7 better, so the J call may be wrong. The length of the CDR3 is 13 residues. CDR1 is SNHLY and CDR2 is FYNNEI in the germline V gene. The CDR3 DNA reads as TGTGCCAGCAGTGTAAACGTGAACTACGAGCAGTACTTC. Its protein is CASSVNVNYEQYF.

This clone was observed once. This sequence joins TRBV6-5 and TRBJ2-3, with a possible D match to TRBD1 (5 bases). V was pared by 0 bases and J by 6 bases, with 7 bases between. CDR1 is MNHEY and CDR2 is SVGAGI in the germline V gene. The CDR3 runs 13 residues. DNA for the CDR3: TGTGCCAGCAGTTACTCGCCAGGGGATACGCAGTATTTT. This codes for CASSYSPGDTQYF.

This clone was seen just once. The rearrangement links TRBV5-1 to TRBJ2-7; maybe TRBD2 (5 bases). CDR1 SGHRS and CDR2 YFSETQ come from the germline V gene. The CDR3 has 15 residues. Between the trimmed V and J ends, which lost 4 bases and 2 bases, there was a span of 16 bases. CDR3 sequence: CASSGSSSGPYEQYF. The DNA of the CDR3 is TGCGCCAGCAGCGGATCTAGCTCTGGGCCCTACGAGCAGTACTTC.

V and J are TRBV27 and TRBJ2-7; the D gene is possibly TRBD2 (5 bases). This CDR3 is 14 amino acids long. The germline CDR1 and CDR2 sequences are MNHEY and SMNVEV (reference sequence). The V end was cut by 4 bases, the J end by 2 bases, with 12 bases between. CDR3 DNA sequence: TGTGCCAGCAGTTCTTTGGACTCCACCTACGAGCAGTACTTC. It codes for CASSSLDSTYEQYF.

This clone was seen only a few times. The chain has TRBV15 and TRBJ1-2; TRBD1 agrees at 10 bases. With 4 bases clipped from V and 8 bases from J, the junction kept 7 bases outside the gene matches. This CDR3 region has 14 residues. Per the germline V gene, CDR1 is LNHNV and CDR2 is YYDKDF (reference sequence). The CDR3 DNA sequence: TGTGCCACCAGCACCGCAGGGACAGGGGAAGGCTACACCTTC. Protein: CATSTAGTGEGYTF. The whole variable domain, remainder taken from reference TRBV15 and TRBJ1-2, is DAMVIQNPRYQVTQFGKPVTLSCSQTLNHNVMYWYQQKSSQAPKLLFHYYDKDFNNEADTPDNFQSRRPNTSFCFLDIRSPGLGDTAMYLCATSTAGTGEGYTFGSGTRLTVV.

V usage is TRBV11-3 and J usage is TRBJ1-1; perhaps TRBD1 as D (5 bases). Trimming pared 1 base from V and 4 bases from J, leaving 16 bases between. The CDR3 has 16 amino acids. The V gene's germline CDR1 is SGHNT and CDR2 YENEEA. The CDR3 nucleotides are TGTGCCAGCAGCTTAGGGGGGGTCCGAGAGTTCACTGAAGCTTTCTTT. It is translated as CASSLGGVREFTEAFF.